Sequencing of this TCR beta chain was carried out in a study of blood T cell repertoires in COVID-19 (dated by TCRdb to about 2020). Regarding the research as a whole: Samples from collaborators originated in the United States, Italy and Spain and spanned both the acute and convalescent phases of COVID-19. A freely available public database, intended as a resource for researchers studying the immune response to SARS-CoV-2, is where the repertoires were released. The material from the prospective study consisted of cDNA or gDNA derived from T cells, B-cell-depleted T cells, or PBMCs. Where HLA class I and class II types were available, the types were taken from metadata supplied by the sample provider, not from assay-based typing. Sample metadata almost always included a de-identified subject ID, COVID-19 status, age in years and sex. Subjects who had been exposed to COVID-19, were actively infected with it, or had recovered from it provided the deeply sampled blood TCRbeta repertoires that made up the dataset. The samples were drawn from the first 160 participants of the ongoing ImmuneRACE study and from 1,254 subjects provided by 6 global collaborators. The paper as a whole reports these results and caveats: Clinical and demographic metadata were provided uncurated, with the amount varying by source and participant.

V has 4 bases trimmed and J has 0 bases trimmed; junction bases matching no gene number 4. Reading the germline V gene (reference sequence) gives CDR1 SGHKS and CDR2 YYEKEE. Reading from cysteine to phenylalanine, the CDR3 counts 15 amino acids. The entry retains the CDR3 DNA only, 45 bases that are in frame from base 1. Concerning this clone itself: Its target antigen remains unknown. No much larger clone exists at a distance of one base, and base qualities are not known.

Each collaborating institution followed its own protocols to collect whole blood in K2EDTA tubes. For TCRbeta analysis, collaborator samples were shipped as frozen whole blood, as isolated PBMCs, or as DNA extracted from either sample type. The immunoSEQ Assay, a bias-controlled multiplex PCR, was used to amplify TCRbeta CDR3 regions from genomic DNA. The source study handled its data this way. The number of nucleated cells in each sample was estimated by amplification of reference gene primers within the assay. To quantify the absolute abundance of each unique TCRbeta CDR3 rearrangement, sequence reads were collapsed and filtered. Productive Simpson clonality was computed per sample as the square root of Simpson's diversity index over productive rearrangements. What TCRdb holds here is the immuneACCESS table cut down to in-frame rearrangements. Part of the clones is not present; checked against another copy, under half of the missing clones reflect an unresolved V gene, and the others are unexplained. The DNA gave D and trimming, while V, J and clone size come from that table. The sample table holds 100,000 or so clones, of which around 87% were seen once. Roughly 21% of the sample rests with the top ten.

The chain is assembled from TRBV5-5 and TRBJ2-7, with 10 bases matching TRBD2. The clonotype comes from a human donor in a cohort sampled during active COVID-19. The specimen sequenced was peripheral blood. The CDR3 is CASSGGLAPSYEQYF. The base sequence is TGTGCCAGCAGCGGGGGACTAGCGCCCTCCTACGAGCAGTACTTC.